These T cell receptor beta chains were read from a single sample in a study of OX40 agonist ivuxolimab in advanced cancers. Some clones are missing from TCRdb's copy, which holds only in-frame ones; the method was immunoSEQ multiplex PCR. The data show about 89,000 clones, with about 82% seen just once and under 7.5% held by the top ten. The starting material was CD4+ or CD8+ T cells sorted from blood, obtained in a trial of the OX40 agonist ivuxolimab. Receptor source: an adult with an advanced solid tumor such as melanoma, head and neck, liver or kidney cancer. CDR3s include the opening cysteine and the closing phenylalanine or tryptophan. A D gene is named only where the DNA matches it firmly. Some rows mark clone size as missing; the rest say once, few, many or name a class of expanded clone.

size: .
D: TRBD1
J: TRBJ1-5
length: 14
V: TRBV27
DNA: TGTGCCAGCAGTACCCAGGGGGCCAATCAGCCCCAGCATTTT
CDR3: CASSTQGANQPQHF

size: .
D: .
J: TRBJ1-2
length: 11
V: TRBV2
DNA: TGTGCCAAGAGGGCGGTCTATGGCTACACCTTC
CDR3: CAKRAVYGYTF

size: .
D: .
J: TRBJ2-7
length: 15
V: TRBV11-2
DNA: TGTGCCAGCAGCTTTCTCCCCGGGGGATTCGTCGAGCAGTACTTC
CDR3: CASSFLPGGFVEQYF

size: few
D: .
J: TRBJ2-3
length: 13
V: TRBV6-4
DNA: TGTGCCAGCAGTGAAGGCTCGACGGGTACGCAGTATTTT
CDR3: CASSEGSTGTQYF

size: .
D: .
J: TRBJ1-4
length: 13
V: TRBV14
DNA: TGTGCCAGCAGCCAAGGACTTGGGGAAAAACTGTTTTTT
CDR3: CASSQGLGEKLFF

size: .
D: TRBD1
J: TRBJ1-1
length: 15
V: TRBV15
DNA: TGTGCCACCAGCACTAGACAGGGGAGGGGCACTGAAGCTTTCTTT
CDR3: CATSTRQGRGTEAFF

size: .
D: .
J: TRBJ2-5
length: 16
V: TRBV27
DNA: TGTGCCAGCAGTTCCGGTCCCTTGGTAATTCAAGAGACCCAGTACTTC
CDR3: CASSSGPLVIQETQYF

size: .
D: .
J: TRBJ2-1
length: 13
V: TRBV6-6
DNA: TGTGCCAGCACCCTCCTCGCCTTCCATGAGCAGTTCTTC
CDR3: CASTLLAFHEQFF

size: once
D: TRBD1
J: TRBJ1-2
length: 16
V: TRBV30
DNA: TGTGCCTGGAGGGGGCCAGGGGGAAAAGGAGGCTATGGCTACACCTTC
CDR3: CAWRGPGGKGGYGYTF

size: .
D: .
J: TRBJ2-7
length: 15
V: TRBV9
DNA: TGTGCCAGCAGCGCAACACTAGGGACCTCCTACGAGCAGTACTTC
CDR3: CASSATLGTSYEQYF